This T cell receptor beta chain emerged from a study of T cell repertoires in cytomegalovirus infection. Looking at the study overall: Signatures in public TCR beta sequences pointed to both CMV infection and matching HLA type.

This clonotype has just a few counts. Its antigen is as yet unknown. Germline V CDR1 and CDR2: SNHLY, FYNNEI. With 2 bases removed from V and 0 bases from J, the gap between germline ends came to 14 bases. This CDR3 comprises 18 residues. TCRdb independently ran MiXCR on the reads; one entry per CDR3 protein. Among about 360,000 distinct CDR3 sequences listed, about 34% were seen once. The V call is TRBV2, the J call TRBJ2-6; D perhaps matches TRBD1 (6 bases). The source is a human donor in good health (CMV status not recorded). Some clones in this sample may be carry-over from other donors' samples. Sample: cultured PBMCs, taken from culture after CMV antigen stimulation. In DNA, the CDR3 is TGTGCCAGCAGTGAATATAGCCAGGGGAGCTCTGGGGCCAACGTCCTGACTTTC. Its translation: CASSEYSQGSSGANVLTF.